This T cell receptor (beta chain) comes out of a study of shared clonotypes between healthy human individuals. Whole-study results and caveats: With few donors, the genetic and exposure-history diversity represented was limited. It was only blood that was sampled, and tissue repertoires likely differ. Relative to clonotypes present in all four donors, those not shared had lower generation probabilities.

Points on this clone: Its antigen is undetermined.

Trimming removed 0 bases from V and 1 base from J, with 13 bases in between. CDR3 length equals 17 residues. Germline V gene lookup returns CDR1 MNHEY and CDR2 SMNVEV (reference sequence). Original analysis: Filtering of immunoSEQ junctional sequences could not match full-length read filtering. Clones were read by immunoSEQ multiplex PCR, and TCRdb kept only the in-frame ones, dropping some. V, J and clone size derive from that table, while D and trimming were established from the DNA sequence. The table has about 2.3 million clones, around 93% seen once. The V and J genes are TRBV27 and TRBJ1-5; D gene uncertain. The TCR sequence derives from a man aged 18 to 35 in good health. Some clones in this sample may be carry-over from other donors' samples. The sample consisted of naive CD4+ T cells from PBMCs. The subset denotes: CD45RA+ positively selected. The CDR3 DNA reads TGTGCCAGCAGTTTATCCCTCGGGCAGAGCAGCAATCAGCCCCAGCATTTT. It codes for CASSLSLGQSSNQPQHF.